This T cell receptor (beta chain) came from a study of T cells in Graves' hyperthyroidism and ophthalmopathy. Germline V gene lookup returns CDR1 SEHNR and CDR2 FQNEAQ (reference sequence). Trimming left V 5 bases short and J 3 bases short, with 10 bases between. The CDR3 totals 13 residues. Exclusions: uncontrolled infection, other autoimmune disease, pregnancy, lactation. This clonotype was counted ten times or more. TCR beta CDR3 sequences were amplified from RNA transcripts. Initially, a first-round RT-PCR of the TCR CDR3 employed the HTBI primer set. Each CDR3 protein gets one entry after TCRdb re-called the multiplex PCR reads with MiXCR. Altogether approximately 400,000 distinct CDR3 sequences are present, approximately 14% being singletons, with the ten largest covering 25% to 35%.

The sample was blood. This sequence was found in a woman aged 18-29 years with Graves' hyperthyroidism that later progressed to Graves' ophthalmopathy. The rearrangement joins TRBV7-9 to TRBJ2-5, with D maybe TRBD1 (5 bases). The CDR3 loop is CASSPAREETQYF. The CDR3 coding sequence is TGTGCCAGCAGCCCGGCCAGGGAAGAGACCCAGTACTTC.